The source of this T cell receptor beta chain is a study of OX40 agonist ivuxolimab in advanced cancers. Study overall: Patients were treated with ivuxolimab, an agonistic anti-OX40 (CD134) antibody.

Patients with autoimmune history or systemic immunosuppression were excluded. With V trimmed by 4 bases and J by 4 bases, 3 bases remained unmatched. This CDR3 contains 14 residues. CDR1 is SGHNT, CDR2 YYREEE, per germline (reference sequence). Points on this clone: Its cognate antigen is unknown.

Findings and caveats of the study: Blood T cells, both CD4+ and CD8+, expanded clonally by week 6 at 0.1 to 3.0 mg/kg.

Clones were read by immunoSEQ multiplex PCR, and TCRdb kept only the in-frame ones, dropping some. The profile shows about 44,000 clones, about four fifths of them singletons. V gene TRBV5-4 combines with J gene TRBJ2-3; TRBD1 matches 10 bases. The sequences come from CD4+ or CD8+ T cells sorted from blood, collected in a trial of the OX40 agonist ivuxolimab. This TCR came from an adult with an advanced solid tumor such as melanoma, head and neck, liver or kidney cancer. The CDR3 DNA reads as TGTGCCAGCAGCGATGGGACAGGGGCAGATACGCAGTATTTT. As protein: CASSDGTGADTQYF.